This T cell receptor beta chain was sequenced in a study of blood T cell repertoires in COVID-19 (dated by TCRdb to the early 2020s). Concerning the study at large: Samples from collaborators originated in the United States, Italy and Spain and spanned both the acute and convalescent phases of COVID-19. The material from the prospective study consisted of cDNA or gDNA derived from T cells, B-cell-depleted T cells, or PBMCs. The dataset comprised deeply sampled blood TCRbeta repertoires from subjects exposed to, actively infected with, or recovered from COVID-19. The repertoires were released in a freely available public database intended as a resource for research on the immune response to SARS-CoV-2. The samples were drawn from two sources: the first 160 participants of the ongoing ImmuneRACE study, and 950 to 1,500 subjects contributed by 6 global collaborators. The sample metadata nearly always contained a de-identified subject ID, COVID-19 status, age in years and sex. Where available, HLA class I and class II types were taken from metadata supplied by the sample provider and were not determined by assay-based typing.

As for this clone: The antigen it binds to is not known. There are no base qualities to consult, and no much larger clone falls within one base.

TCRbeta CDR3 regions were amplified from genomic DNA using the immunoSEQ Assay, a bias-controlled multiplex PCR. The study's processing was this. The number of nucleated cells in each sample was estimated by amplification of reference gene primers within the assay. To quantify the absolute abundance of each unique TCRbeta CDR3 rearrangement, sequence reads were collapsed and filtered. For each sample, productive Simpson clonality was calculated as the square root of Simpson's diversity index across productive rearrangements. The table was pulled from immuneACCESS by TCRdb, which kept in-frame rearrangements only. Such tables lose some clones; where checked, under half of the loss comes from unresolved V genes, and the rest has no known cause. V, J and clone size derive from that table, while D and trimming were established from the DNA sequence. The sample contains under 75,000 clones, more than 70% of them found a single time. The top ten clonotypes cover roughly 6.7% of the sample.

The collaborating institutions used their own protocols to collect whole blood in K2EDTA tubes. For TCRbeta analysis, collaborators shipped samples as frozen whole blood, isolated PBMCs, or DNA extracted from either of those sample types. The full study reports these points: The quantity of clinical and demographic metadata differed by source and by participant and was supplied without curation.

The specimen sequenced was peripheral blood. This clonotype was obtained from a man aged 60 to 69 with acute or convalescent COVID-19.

CDR3 region: CAAMRAENNEQFF. The nucleotide sequence reads TGTGCTGCGATGAGGGCCGAAAACAATGAGCAGTTCTTC. The sequence joins TRBV10-3 to TRBJ2-1; the best D guess is TRBD2, with 5 bases matching. The CDR3 holds 13 amino acids from the cysteine to the phenylalanine. The retained sequence is limited to the CDR3, 39 bases, with the frame set at the first base. CDR1 and CDR2, looked up from the germline V gene, are ENHRY and SYGVKD.